One and the same sample provided the 3 T cell receptor beta chains below, sequenced in a study of regulatory dendritic cells for organ transplantation. For these receptors, no antigen is known. Allogeneic regulatory or mature dendritic cells were co-cultured for less than 6 days with CFSE-labeled sorted T cells at 1:10. Sequencing used immunoSEQ multiplex PCR; TCRdb keeps in-frame clones, though not all of them. The profile shows fewer than 6,000 clones, around 74% of them singletons. Sequenced material: memory CD8+ T cells from blood cultured with regulatory dendritic cells. The subset is: CD45RO+ memory T cells. The receptors originated from a human donor in good health.

This sequence joins TRBV11-2 and TRBJ2-2; D remains ambiguous. Trimming removed 2 bases from V and 6 bases from J, with 4 bases in between. This CDR3 has 12 amino acids. Germline values: CDR1 SGHAT, CDR2 FQNNGV. Written as DNA, the CDR3 is TGTGCCAGCAGCTTAAACCCCGGGGAGCTGTTTTTT. Translation gives CASSLNPGELFF.

The table lists this clone with a count of one. This chain connects TRBV6-1 to TRBJ2-7; D remains unclear. Trimming took 4 bases from V and 3 from J, leaving 4 bases between them. This CDR3 has 11 amino acids. Germline CDR1 MNHNS, CDR2 SASEGT. In DNA form, the CDR3 reads TGTGCCAGCAGTGCCTACTACGAGCAGTACTTC. Residues: CASSAYYEQYF.

This clone was seen a single time. J is TRBJ2-3 and V is TRBV5-4; D gene ambiguous. The CDR3 is 15 amino acids. V was clipped by 4 bases and J by 2 bases, with 14 bases between them. Per germline, CDR1 SGHNT and CDR2 YYREEE (reference sequence). The DNA for the CDR3 is TGTGCCAGCAGCCAAGGGTTGCAACACACAGATACGCAGTATTTT. It is translated as CASSQGLQHTDTQYF.